This entry is about one T cell receptor (beta chain). The source of the sample is a study of blood T cell repertoires in COVID-19. Profiled with immunoSEQ multiplex PCR; TCRdb holds only in-frame clones, not every one. The sample holds 200,000 to 250,000 clones, approximately 85% seen once. This receptor was taken from a woman in her 70s with COVID-19, enrolled during active disease. Sequenced sample: peripheral blood.

DNA of the CDR3: TGTGCCAGCAGTTTATTGGGGGCAGCAACTGGGGCCAACGTCCTGACTTTC. This codes for CASSLLGAATGANVLTF. V usage is TRBV27 and J usage is TRBJ2-6; TRBD1 is a possible D gene (6 bases). Deletions cut 1 base from V and 2 bases from J, with 12 bases between. The CDR3 runs 17 residues. Per germline, CDR1 MNHEY and CDR2 SMNVEV (reference sequence).